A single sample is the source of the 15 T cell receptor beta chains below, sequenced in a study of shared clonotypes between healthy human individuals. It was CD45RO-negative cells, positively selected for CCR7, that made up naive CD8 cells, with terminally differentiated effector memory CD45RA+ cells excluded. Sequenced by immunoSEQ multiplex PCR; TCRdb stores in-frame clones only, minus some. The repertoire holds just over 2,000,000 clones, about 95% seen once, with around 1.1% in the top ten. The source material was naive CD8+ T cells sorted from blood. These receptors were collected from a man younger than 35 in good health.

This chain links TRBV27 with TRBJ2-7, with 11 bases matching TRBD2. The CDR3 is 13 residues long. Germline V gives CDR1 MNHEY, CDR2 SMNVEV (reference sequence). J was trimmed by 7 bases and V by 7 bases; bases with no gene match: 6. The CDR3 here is CASKLAGVGEQYF. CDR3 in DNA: TGTGCCAGCAAACTAGCGGGAGTCGGTGAGCAGTACTTC.

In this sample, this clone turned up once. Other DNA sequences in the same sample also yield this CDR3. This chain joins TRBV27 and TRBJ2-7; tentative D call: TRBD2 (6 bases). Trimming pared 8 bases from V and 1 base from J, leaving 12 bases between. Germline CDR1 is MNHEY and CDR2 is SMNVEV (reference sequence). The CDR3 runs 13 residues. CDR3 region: CASSIGSSYEQYF. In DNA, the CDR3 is TGTGCCAGCTCGATCGGGAGTTCCTACGAGCAGTACTTC.

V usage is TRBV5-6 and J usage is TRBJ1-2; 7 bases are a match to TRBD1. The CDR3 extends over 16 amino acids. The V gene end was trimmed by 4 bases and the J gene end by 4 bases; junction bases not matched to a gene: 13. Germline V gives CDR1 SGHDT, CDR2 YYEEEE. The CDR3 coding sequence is TGTGCCAGCAGCCCCGCCGCCGGGACAGCATTCTATGGCTACACCTTC. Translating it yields CASSPAAGTAFYGYTF.

CDR3 protein: CAWSGGPSTDTQYF. DNA of the CDR3: TGTGCCTGGAGCGGGGGGCCTAGCACAGATACGCAGTATTTT. The chain carries TRBV30 and TRBJ2-3, with D tentatively TRBD2 (7 bases). The germline gives CDR1 GTSNPN, CDR2 SVGIG (reference sequence). The V end lost 3 bases, the J end lost 0 bases, and 10 bases lay between the germline ends. This CDR3 is 14 amino acids long.

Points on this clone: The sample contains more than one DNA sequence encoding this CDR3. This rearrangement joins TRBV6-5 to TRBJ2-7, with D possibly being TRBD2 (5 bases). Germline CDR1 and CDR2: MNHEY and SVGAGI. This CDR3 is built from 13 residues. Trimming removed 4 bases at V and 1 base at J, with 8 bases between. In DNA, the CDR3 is TGTGCCAGCAGTTCAACGGGATCCTACGAGCAGTACTTC. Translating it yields CASSSTGSYEQYF.

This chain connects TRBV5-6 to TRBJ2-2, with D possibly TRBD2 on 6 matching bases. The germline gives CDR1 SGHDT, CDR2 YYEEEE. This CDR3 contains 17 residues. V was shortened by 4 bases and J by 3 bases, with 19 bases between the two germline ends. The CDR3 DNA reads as TGTGCCAGCAGCGGATACCCGGGAGCATTGGACACCGGGGAGCTGTTTTTT. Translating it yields CASSGYPGALDTGELFF.

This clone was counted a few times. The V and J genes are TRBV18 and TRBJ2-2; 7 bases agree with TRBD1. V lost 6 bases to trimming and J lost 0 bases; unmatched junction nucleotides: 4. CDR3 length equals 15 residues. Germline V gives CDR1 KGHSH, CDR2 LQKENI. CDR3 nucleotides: TGTGCCAGCTCTACCGGGACAGCGAACACCGGGGAGCTGTTTTTT. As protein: CASSTGTANTGELFF.

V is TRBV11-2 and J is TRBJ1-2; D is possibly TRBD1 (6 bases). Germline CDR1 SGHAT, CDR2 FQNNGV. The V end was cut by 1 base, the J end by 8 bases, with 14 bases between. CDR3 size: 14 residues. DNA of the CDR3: TGTGCCAGCAGCTTAGTCGGGACACCGGGAGGCTACACCTTC. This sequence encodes CASSLVGTPGGYTF. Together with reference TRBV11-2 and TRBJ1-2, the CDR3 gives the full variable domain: EAGVAQSPRYKIIEKRQSVAFWCNPISGHATLYWYQQILGQGPKLLIQFQNNGVVDDSQLPKDRFSAERLKGVDSTLKIQPAKLEDSAVYLCASSLVGTPGGYTFGSGTRLTVV.

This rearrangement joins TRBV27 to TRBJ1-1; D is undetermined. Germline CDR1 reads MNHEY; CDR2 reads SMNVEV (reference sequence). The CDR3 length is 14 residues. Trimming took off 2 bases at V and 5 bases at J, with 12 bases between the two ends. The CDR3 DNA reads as TGTGCCAGCAGTTTAGAAAGAGATGGAACTGAAGCTTTCTTT. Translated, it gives CASSLERDGTEAFF.

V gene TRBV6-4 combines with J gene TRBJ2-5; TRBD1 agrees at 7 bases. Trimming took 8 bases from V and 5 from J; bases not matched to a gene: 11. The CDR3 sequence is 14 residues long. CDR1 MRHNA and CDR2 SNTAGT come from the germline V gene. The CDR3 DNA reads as TGTGCCAGCTCTCCCGAACAGGGGATGGAGACCCAGTACTTC. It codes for CASSPEQGMETQYF.

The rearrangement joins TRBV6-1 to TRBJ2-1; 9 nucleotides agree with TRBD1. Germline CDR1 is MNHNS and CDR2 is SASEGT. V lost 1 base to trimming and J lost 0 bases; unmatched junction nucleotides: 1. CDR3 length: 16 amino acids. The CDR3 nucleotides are TGTGCCAGCAGTGAAGAGGGACAGGGCTCCTACAATGAGCAGTTCTTC. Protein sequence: CASSEEGQGSYNEQFF.

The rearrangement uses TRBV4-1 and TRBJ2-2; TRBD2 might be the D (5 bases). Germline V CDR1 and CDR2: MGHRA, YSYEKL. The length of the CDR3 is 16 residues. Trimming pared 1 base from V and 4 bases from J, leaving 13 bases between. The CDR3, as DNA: TGCGCCAGCAGCCAAGTAGTGGACTCGCTCACCGGGGAGCTGTTTTTT. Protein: CASSQVVDSLTGELFF.

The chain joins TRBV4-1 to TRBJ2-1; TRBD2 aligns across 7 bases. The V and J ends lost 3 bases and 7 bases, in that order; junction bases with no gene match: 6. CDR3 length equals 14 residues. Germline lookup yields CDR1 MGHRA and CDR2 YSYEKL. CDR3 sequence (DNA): TGCGCCAGCAGCCACCTACTAGCGTCGAATGAGCAGTTCTTC. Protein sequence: CASSHLLASNEQFF.

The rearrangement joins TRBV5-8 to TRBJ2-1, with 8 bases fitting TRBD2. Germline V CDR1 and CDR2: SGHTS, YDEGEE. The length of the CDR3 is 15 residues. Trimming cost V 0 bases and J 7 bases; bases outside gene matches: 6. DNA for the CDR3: TGTGCCAGCAGCTTGGGGACTAGCAGCCCGAATGAGCAGTTCTTC. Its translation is CASSLGTSSPNEQFF.

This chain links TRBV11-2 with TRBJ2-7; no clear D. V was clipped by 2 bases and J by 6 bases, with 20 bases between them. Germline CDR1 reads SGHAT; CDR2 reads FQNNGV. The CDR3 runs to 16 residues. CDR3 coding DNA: TGTGCCAGCAGCTTAAGTTCCGGGCTAGTTCGTTCCGAGCAGTACTTC. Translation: CASSLSSGLVRSEQYF. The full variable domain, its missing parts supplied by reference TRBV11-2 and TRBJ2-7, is EAGVAQSPRYKIIEKRQSVAFWCNPISGHATLYWYQQILGQGPKLLIQFQNNGVVDDSQLPKDRFSAERLKGVDSTLKIQPAKLEDSAVYLCASSLSSGLVRSEQYFGPGTRLTVT.